This T cell receptor beta chain was sequenced during a study of cytomegalovirus exposure and HLA in healthy donors. Germline V gene lookup returns CDR1 SGHTS and CDR2 YDEGEE. The CDR3 has 16 residues. V lost 4 bases and J lost 0, with 11 bases in between. PCR was performed using 60 Vbeta and 13 Jbeta primers. Profiled with immunoSEQ multiplex PCR; TCRdb holds only in-frame clones, not every one. The sample lists some 180,000 clones, around 78% occurring once. The chain recombines TRBV5-8 with TRBJ2-6; maybe TRBD1 (6 bases). This sequence originates from a man aged 25 to 40 in good health and CMV-seronegative. Sequencing was performed on PBMCs. Written as DNA, the CDR3 is TGTGCCAGCAGCCGAGACAGGCCCTCTGGGGCCAACGTCCTGACTTTC. Its translation: CASSRDRPSGANVLTF.